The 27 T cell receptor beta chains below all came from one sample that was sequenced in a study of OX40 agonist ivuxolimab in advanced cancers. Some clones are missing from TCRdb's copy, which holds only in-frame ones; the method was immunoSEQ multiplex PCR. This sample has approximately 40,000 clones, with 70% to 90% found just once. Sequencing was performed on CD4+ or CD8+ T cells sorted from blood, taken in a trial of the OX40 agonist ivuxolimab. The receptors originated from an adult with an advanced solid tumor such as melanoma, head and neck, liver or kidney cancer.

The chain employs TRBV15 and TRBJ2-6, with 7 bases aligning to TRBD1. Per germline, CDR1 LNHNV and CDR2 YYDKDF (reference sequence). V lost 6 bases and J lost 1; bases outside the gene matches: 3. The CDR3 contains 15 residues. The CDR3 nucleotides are TGTGCCACCAGTAGACAGGGATCTGGGGCCAACGTCCTGACTTTC. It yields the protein CATSRQGSGANVLTF.

The CDR3: CASSLELNNEQFF. For the CDR3, the DNA is TGTGCCAGCAGCTTAGAGTTAAACAATGAGCAGTTCTTC. The rearrangement uses TRBV7-6 and TRBJ2-1; D is unclear. Trimming removed 1 base at V and 5 bases at J, with 6 bases between. The CDR3 covers 13 residues. The germline V gene has CDR1 SGHVS and CDR2 FNYEAQ.

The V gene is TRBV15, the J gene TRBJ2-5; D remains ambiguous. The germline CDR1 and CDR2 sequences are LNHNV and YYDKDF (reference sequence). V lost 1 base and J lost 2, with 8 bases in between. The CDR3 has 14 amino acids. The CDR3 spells CATSRVTRQETQYF. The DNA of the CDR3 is TGTGCCACCAGCAGAGTAACCAGACAAGAGACCCAGTACTTC.

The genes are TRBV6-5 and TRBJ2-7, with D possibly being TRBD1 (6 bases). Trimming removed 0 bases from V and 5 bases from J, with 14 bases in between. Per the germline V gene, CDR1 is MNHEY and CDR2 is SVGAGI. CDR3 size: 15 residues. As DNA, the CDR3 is TGTGCCAGCAGTTACTCTTTGGGACAAGGGAACGAGCAGTACTTC. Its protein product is CASSYSLGQGNEQYF.

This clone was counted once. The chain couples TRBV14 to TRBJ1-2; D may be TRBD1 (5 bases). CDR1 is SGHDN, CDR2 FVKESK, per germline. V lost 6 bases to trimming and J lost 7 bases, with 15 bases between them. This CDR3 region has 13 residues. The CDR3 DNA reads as TGTGCCAGCAGTGCCAGGGAGGTTGGTGGCTACACCTTC. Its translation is CASSAREVGGYTF.

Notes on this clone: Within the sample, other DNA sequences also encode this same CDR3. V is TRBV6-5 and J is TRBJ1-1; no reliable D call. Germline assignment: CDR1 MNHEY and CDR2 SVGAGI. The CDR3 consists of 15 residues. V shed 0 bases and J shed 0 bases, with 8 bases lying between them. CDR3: CASSYSRTMNTEAFF. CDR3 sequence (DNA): TGTGCCAGCAGTTACTCTCGCACGATGAACACTGAAGCTTTCTTT.

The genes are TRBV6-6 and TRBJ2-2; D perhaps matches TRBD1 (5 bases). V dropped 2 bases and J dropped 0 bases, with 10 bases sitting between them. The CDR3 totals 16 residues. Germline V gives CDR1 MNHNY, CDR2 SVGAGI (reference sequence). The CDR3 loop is CASSYGAVANTGELFF. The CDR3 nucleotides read TGTGCCAGCAGTTACGGGGCAGTAGCGAACACCGGGGAGCTGTTTTTT.

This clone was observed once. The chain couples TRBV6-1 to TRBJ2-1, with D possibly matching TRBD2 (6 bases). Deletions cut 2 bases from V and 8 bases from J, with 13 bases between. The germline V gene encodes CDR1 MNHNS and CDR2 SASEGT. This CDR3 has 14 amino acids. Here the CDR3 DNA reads TGTGCCAGCAGTGAAAAGGGAGGTTGGGATGAGCAGTTCTTC. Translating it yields CASSEKGGWDEQFF.

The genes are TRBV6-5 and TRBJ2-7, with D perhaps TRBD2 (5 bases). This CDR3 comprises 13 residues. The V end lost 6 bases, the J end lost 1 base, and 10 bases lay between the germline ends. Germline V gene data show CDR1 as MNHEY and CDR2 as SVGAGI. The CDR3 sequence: CASRETGSYEQYF. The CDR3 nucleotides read TGTGCCAGCAGGGAGACGGGGTCCTACGAGCAGTACTTC.

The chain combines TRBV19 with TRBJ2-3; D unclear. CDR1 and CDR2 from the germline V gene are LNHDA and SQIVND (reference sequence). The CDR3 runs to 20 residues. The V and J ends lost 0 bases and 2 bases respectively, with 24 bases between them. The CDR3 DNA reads TGTGCCAGTAGTATAGAAGGTCCTGGGGAATTCCCCCTCTACACAGATACGCAGTATTTT. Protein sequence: CASSIEGPGEFPLYTDTQYF.

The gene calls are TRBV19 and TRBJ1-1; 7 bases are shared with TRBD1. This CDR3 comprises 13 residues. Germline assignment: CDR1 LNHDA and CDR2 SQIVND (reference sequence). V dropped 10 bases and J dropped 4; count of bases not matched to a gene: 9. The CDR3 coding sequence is TGTGCCATTCGGGACAGCGATCTCACTGAAGCTTTCTTT. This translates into CAIRDSDLTEAFF.

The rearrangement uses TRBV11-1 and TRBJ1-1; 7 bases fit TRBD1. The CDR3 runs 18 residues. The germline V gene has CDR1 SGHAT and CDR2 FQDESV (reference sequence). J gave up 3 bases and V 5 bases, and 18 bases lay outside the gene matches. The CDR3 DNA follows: TGTGCCAGCAGCGTTTCCCGGACAGGCTCAAAAACGGACACTGAAGCTTTCTTT. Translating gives CASSVSRTGSKTDTEAFF.

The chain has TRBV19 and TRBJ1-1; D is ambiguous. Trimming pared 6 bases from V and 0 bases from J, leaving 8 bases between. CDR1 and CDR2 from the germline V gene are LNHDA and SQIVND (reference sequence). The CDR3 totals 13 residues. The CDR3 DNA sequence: TGTGCCAGTAGACAGACGATGAACACTGAAGCTTTCTTT. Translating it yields CASRQTMNTEAFF.

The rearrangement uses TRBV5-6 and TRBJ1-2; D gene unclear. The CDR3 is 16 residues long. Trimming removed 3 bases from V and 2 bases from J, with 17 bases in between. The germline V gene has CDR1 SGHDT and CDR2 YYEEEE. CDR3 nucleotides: TGTGCCAGCAGCTACGGTGGTCAGGCGGCAAACTATGGCTACACCTTC. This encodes CASSYGGQAANYGYTF. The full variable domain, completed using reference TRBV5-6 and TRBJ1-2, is DAGVTQSPTHLIKTRGQQVTLRCSPKSGHDTVSWYQQALGQGPQFIFQYYEEEERQRGNFPDRFSGHQFPNYSSELNVNALLLGDSALYLCASSYGGQAANYGYTFGSGTRLTVV.

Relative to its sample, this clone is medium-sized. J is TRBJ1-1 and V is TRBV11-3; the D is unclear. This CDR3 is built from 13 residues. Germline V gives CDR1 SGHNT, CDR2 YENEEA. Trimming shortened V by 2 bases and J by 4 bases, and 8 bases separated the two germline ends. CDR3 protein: CASSLRGFTEAFF. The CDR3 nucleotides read TGTGCCAGCAGCTTAAGAGGGTTCACTGAAGCTTTCTTT.

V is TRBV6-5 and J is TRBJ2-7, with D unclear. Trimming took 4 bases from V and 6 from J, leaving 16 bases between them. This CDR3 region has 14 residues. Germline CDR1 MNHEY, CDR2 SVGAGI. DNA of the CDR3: TGTGCCAGCAGTTTGTCTTCGCCACCCGTCGAGCAGTACTTC. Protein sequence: CASSLSSPPVEQYF.

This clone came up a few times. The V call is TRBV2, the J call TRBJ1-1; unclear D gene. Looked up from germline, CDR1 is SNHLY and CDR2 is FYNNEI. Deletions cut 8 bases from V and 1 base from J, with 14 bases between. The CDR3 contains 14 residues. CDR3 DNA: TGTGCCAGCTGGCCTTTTACCGGGAACACTGAAGCTTTCTTT. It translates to CASWPFTGNTEAFF.

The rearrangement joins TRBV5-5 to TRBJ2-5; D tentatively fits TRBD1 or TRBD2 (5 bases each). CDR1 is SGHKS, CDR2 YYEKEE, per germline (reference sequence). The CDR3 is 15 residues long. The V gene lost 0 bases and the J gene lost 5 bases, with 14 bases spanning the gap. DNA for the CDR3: TGTGCCAGCAGCTTGGGGCTGGGGGTTGCGGAGACCCAGTACTTC. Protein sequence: CASSLGLGVAETQYF.

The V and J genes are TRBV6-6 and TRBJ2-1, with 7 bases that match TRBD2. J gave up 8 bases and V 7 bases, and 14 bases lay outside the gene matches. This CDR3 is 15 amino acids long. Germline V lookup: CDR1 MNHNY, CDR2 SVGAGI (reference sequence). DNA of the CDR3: TGTGCCAGCACCCCGGGACTAACCTTCAGCGATGAGCAGTTCTTC. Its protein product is CASTPGLTFSDEQFF.

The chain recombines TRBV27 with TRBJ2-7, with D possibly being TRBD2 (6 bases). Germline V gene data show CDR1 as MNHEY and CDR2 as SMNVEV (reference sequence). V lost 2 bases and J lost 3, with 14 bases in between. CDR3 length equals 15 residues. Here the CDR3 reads CASSLTPGLNYEQYF. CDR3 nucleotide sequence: TGTGCCAGCAGTTTAACCCCGGGACTGAACTACGAGCAGTACTTC.

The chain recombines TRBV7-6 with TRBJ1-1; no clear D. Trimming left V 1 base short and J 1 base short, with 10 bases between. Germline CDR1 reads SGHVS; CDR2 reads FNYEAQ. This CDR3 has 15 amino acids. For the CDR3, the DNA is TGTGCCAGCAGCTTAGGCGGAGTGGCGAACACTGAAGCTTTCTTT. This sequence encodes CASSLGGVANTEAFF. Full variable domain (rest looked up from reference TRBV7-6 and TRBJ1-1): GAGVSQSPRYKVTKRGQDVALRCDPISGHVSLYWYRQALGQGPEFLTYFNYEAQQDKSGLPNDRFSAERPEGSISTLTIQRTEQRDSAMYRCASSLGGVANTEAFFGQGTRLTVV.

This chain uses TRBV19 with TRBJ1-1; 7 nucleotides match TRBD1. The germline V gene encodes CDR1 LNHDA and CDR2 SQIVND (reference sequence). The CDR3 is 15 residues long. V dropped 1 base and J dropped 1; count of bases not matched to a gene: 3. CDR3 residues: CASSIGTGGNTEAFF. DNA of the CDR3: TGTGCCAGTAGTATAGGGACAGGCGGGAACACTGAAGCTTTCTTT. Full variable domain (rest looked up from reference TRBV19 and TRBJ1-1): DGGITQSPKYLFRKEGQNVTLSCEQNLNHDAMYWYRQDPGQGLRLIYYSQIVNDFQKGDIAEGYSVSREKKESFPLTVTSAQKNPTAFYLCASSIGTGGNTEAFFGQGTRLTVV.

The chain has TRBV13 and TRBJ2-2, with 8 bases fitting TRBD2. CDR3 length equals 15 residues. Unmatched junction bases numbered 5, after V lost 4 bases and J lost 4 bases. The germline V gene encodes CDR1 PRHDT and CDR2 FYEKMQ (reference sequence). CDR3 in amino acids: CASSWGLGGTGELFF. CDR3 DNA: TGTGCCAGCAGCTGGGGACTAGGAGGCACCGGGGAGCTGTTTTTT.

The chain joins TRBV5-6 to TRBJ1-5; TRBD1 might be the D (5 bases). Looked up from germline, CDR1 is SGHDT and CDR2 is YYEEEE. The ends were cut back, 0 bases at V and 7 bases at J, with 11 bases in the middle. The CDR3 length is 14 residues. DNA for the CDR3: TGTGCCAGCAGCTTGGCCGGGGGTTCCCAGCCCCAGCATTTT. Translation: CASSLAGGSQPQHF.

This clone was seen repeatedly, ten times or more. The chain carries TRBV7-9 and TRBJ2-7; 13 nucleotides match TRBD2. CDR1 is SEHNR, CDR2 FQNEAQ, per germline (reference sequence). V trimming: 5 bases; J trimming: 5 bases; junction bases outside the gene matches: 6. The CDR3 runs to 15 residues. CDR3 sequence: CASSLTSGRMHEQYF. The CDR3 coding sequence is TGTGCCAGCAGCCTGACTAGCGGGAGGATGCACGAGCAGTACTTC.

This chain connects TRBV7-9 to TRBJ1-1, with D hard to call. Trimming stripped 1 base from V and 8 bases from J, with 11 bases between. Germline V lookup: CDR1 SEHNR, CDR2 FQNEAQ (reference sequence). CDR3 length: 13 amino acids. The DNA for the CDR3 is TGTGCCAGCAGCTTAGAGATTGAAGTAGAAGCTTTCTTT. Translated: CASSLEIEVEAFF.

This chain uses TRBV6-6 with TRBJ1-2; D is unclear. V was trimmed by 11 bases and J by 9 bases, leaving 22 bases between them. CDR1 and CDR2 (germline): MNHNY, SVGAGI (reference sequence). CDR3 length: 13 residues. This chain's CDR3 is CAALRVAPRSYTF. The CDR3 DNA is TGTGCCGCCCTAAGGGTGGCCCCCCGGAGCTACACCTTC.